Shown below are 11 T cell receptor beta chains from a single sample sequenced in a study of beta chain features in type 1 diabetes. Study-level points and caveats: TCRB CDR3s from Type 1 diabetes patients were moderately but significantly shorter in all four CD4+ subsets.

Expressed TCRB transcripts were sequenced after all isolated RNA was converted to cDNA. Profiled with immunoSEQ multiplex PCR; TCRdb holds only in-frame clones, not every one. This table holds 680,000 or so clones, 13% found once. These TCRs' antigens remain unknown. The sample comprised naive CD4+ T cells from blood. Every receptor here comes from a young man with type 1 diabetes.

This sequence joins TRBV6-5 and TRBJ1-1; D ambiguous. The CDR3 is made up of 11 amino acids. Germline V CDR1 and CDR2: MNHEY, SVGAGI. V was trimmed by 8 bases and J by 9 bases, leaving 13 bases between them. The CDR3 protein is CASGSAGKAFF. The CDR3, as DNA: TGTGCCAGCGGCTCGGCGGGAAAAGCTTTCTTT.

This CDR3 is CASSFVQTGETQYF. DNA for the CDR3: TGTGCCAGCAGCTTCGTCCAAACCGGTGAGACCCAGTACTTC. V and J are TRBV13 and TRBJ2-5, with D uncertain. Germline CDR1 and CDR2: PRHDT and FYEKMQ (reference sequence). Trimming pared 3 bases from V and 5 bases from J, leaving 13 bases between. The CDR3 totals 14 residues.

CDR3 bases: TGTGCCATCAGTGACCCCGGACAGTCCACCCCGAGGACTGAAGCTTTCTTT. It codes for CAISDPGQSTPRTEAFF. This chain joins TRBV10-3 and TRBJ1-1; possibly TRBD1 for D (6 bases). From germline, CDR1 is ENHRY and CDR2 SYGVKD. V was shortened by 3 bases and J by 5 bases, with 22 bases between the two germline ends. CDR3 length: 17 amino acids.

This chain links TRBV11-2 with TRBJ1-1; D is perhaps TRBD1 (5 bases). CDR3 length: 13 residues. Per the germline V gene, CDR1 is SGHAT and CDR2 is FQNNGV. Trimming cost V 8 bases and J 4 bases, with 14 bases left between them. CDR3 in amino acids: CASGIQAGTEAFF. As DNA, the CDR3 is TGTGCCAGCGGAATACAGGCTGGCACTGAAGCTTTCTTT.

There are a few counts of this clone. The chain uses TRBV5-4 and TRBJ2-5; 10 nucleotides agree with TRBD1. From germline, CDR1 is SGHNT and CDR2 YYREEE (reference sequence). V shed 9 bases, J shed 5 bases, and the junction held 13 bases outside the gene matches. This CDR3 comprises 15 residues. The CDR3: CAISAGTGERETQYF. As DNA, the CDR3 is TGTGCCATCTCAGCTGGGACAGGGGAGAGGGAGACCCAGTACTTC.

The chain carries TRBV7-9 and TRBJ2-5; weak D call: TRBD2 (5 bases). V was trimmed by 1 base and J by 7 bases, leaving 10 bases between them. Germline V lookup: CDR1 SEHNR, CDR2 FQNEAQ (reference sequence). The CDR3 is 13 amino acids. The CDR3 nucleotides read TGTGCCAGCAGCTTAGGCCTAGGAGGGACCCAGTACTTC. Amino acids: CASSLGLGGTQYF.

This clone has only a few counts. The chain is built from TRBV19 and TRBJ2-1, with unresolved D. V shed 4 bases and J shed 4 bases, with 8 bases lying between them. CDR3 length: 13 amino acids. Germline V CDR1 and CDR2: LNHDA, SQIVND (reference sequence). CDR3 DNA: TGTGCCAGTAGTAGACGGCAATACAATGAGCAGTTCTTC. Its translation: CASSRRQYNEQFF.

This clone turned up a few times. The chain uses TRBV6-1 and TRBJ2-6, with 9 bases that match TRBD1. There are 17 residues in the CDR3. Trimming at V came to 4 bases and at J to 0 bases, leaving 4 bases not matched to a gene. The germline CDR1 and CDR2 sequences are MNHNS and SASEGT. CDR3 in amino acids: CASSGGQGVSGANVLTF. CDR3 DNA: TGTGCCAGCAGTGGGGGACAGGGAGTCTCTGGGGCCAACGTCCTGACTTTC.

The CDR3 DNA follows: TGTGCCAGCAGTTTATTGAAGGATGAGCAGTTCTTC. It yields the protein CASSLLKDEQFF. The V call is TRBV28, the J call TRBJ2-1; D gene ambiguous. The CDR3 extends over 12 amino acids. Germline CDR1 and CDR2: MDHEN and SYDVKM. Trimming pared 1 base from V and 8 bases from J, leaving 6 bases between.

The CDR3 loop is CASSFRRGTYNEQFF. CDR3 DNA sequence: TGTGCCAGCAGCTTTAGACGGGGTACCTACAATGAGCAGTTCTTC. V is TRBV5-8 and J is TRBJ2-1; weak D call: TRBD2 (5 bases). This CDR3 region has 15 residues. Trimming left V 2 bases short and J 2 bases short, with 11 bases between. Looked up from germline, CDR1 is SGHTS and CDR2 is YDEGEE.

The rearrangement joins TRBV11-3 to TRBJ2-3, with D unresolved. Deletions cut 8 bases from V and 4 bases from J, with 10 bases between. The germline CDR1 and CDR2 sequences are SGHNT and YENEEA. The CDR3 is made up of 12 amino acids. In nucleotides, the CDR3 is TGTGCCAGCGGGGTCTTACCAGATACGCAGTATTTT. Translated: CASGVLPDTQYF.